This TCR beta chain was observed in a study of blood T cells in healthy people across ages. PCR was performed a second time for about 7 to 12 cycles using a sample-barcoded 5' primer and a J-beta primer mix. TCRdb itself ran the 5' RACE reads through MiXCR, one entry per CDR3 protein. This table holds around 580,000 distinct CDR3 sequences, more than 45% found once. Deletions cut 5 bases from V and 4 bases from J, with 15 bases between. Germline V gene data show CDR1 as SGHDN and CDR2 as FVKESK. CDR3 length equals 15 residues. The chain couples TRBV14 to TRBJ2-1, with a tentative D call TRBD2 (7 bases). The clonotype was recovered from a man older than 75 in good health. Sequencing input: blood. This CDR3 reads CASSARGGYYNEQFF. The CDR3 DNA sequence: TGTGCCAGCAGCGCGAGGGGGGGGTATTACAATGAGCAGTTCTTC.